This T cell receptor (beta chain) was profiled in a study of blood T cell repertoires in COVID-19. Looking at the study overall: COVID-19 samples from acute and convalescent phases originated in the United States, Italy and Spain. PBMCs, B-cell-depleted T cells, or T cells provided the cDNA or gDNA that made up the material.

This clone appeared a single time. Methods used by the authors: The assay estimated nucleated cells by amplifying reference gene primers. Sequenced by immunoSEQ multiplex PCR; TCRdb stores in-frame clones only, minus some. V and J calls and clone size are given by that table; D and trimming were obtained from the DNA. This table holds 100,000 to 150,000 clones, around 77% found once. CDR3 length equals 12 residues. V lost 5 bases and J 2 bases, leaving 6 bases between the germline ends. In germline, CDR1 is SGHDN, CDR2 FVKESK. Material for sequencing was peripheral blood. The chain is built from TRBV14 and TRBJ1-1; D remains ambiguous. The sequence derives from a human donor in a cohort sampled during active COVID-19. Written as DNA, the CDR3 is TGTGCCAGCAGCTTTACTAACACTGAAGCTTTCTTT. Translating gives CASSFTNTEAFF.